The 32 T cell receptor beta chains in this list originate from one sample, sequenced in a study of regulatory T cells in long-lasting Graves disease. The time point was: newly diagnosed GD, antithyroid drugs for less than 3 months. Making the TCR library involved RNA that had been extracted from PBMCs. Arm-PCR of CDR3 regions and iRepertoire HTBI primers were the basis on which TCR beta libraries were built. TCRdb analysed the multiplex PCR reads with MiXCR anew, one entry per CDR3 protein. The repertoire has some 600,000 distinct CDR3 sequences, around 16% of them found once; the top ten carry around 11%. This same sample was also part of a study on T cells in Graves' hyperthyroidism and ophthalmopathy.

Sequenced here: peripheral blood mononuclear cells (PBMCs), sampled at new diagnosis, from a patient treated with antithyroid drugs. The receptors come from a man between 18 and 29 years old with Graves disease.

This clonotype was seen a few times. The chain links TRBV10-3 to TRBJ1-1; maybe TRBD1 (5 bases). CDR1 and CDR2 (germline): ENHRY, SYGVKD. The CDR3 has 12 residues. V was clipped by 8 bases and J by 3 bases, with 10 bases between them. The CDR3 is CAIREGDTEAFF. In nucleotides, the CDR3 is TGTGCCATCCGGGAAGGGGACACTGAAGCTTTCTTT.

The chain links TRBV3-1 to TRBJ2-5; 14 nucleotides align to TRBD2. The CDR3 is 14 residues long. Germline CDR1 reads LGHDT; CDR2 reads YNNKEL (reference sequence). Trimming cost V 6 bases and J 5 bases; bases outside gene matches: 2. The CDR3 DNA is TGTGCCAGCAGGACTAGCGGGAGGGTGGAGACCCAGTACTTC. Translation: CASRTSGRVETQYF.

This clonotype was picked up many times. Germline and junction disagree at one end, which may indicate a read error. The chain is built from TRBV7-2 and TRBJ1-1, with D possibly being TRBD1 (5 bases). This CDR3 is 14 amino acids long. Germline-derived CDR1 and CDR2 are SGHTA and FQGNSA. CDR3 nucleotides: TGCGCCAGCAGCTTAGGGGTCGCGAACACTGAAGCTTTCTTT. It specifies CASSLGVANTEAFF. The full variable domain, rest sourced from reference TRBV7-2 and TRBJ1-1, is GAGVSQSPSNKVTEKGKDVELRCDPISGHTALYWYRQSLGQGLEFLIYFQGNSAPDKSGLPSDRFSAERTGGSVSTLTIQRTQQEDSAVYLCASSLGVANTEAFFGQGTRLTVV.

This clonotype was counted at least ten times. CDR3 sequence (DNA): TGTGCCAGCAGCCTCGGGGGCACCCAAGAGACCCAGTACTTC. Translation: CASSLGGTQETQYF. The genes are TRBV9 and TRBJ2-5; D assignment may be TRBD1 or TRBD2 (6 bases each). The length of the CDR3 is 14 residues. Germline V gives CDR1 SGDLS, CDR2 YYNGEE. The V end lost 4 bases, the J end lost 1 base, and 11 bases lay between the germline ends.

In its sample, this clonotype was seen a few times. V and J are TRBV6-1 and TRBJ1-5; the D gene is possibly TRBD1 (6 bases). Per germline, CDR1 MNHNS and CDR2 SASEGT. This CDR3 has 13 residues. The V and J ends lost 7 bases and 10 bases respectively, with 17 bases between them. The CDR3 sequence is CASKEGGGSPQHF. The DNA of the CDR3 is TGTGCCAGCAAGGAGGGGGGGGGATCCCCCCAGCATTTT.

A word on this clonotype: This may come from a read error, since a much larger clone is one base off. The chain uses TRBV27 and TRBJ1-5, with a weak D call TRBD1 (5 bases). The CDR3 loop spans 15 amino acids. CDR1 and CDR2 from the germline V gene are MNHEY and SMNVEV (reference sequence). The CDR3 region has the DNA TGTGCCAGCAGTTTACGGGGGTTGAGCAATCGGCCCCAGCATTTT. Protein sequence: CASSLRGLSNRPQHF.

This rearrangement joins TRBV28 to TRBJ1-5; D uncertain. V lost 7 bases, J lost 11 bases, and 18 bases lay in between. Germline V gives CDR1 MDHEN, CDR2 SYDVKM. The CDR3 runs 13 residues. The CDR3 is CASIHSTSKAQHF. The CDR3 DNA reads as TGTGCCAGCATTCATAGTACTTCCAAGGCCCAGCATTTT.

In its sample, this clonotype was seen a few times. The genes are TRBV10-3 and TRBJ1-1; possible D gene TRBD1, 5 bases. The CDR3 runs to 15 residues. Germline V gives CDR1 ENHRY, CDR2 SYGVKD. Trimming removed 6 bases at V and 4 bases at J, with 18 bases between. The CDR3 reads CAIRSLGDGGTEAFF. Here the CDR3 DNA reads TGTGCCATCAGGAGCCTTGGGGACGGGGGCACTGAAGCTTTCTTT.

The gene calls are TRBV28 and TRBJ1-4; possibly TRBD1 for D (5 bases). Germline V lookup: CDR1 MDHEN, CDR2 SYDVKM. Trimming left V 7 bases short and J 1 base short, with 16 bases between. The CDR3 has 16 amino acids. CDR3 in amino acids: CASNHPLGVTNEKLFF. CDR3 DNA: TGTGCCAGCAACCACCCCTTGGGGGTAACTAATGAAAAACTGTTTTTT.

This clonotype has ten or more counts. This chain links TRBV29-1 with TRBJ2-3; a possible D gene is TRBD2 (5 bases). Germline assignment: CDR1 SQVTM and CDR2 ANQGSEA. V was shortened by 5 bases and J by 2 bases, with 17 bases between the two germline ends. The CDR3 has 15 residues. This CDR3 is CSVSGEQHNTDTQYF. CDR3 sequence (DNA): TGCAGCGTTTCCGGGGAGCAGCACAACACAGATACGCAGTATTTT.

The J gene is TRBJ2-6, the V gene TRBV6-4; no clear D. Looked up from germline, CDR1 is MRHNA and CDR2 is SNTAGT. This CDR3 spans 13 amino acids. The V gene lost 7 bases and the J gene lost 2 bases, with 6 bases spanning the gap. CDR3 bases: TGTGCCAGCATCCGTCCTGGGGCCAACGTCCTGACTTTC. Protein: CASIRPGANVLTF.

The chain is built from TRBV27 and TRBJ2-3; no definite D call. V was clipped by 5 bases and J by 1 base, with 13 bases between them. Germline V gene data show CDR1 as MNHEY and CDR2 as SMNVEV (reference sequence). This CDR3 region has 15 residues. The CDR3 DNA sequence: TGTGCCAGCAGTCATCTAGGTCCCCGCACAGATACGCAGTATTTT. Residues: CASSHLGPRTDTQYF.

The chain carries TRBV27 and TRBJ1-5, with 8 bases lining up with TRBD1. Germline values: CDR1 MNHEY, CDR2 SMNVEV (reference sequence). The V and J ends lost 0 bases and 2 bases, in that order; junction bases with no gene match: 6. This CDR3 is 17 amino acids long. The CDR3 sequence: CASSLSADRDGNQPQHF. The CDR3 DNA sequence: TGTGCCAGCAGTTTATCAGCGGACAGGGATGGCAATCAGCCCCAGCATTTT.

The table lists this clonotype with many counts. The CDR3 region has the DNA TGTGCCAGCTGGTCCCGACAGAGCAACACTGAAGCTTTCTTT. The encoded protein is CASWSRQSNTEAFF. This chain joins TRBV28 and TRBJ1-1; D might be TRBD1 (5 bases). This CDR3 is built from 14 residues. Trimming pared 8 bases from V and 2 bases from J, leaving 15 bases between. Germline V gene data show CDR1 as MDHEN and CDR2 as SYDVKM.

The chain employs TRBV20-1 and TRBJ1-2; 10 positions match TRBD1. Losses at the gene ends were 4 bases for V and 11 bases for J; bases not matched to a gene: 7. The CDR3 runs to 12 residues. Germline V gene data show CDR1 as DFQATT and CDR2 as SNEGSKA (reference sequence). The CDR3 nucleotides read TGCAGTGCTACCGGGACAGGGGCGTTGTACACCTTC. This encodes CSATGTGALYTF.

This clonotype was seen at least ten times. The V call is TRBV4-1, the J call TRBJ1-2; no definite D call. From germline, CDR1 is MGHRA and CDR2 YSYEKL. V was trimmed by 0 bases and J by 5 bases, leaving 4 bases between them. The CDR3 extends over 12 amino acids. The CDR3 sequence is CASSQEAYGYTF. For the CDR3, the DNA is TGCGCCAGCAGCCAAGAAGCTTATGGCTACACCTTC.

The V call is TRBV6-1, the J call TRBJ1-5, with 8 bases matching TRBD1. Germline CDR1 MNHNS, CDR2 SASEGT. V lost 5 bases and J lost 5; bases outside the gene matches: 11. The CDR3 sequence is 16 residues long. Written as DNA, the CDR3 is TGTGCCAGCAGTCGACCCGGACAGGGCCAGGATCAGCCCCAGCATTTT. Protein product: CASSRPGQGQDQPQHF.

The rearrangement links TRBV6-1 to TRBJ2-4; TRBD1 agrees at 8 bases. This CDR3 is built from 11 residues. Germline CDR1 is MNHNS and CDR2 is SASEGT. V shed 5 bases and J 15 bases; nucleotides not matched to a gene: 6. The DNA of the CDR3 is TGTGCCAGCAGTCCAGGGGGCGCTGGGTACTTC. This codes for CASSPGGAGYF.

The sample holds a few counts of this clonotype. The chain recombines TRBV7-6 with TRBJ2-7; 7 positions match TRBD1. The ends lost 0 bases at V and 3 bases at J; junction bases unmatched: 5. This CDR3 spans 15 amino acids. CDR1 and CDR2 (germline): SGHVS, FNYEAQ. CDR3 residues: CASSLASTGDYEQYF. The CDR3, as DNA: TGTGCCAGCAGCTTAGCCTCTACAGGGGACTACGAGCAGTACTTC.

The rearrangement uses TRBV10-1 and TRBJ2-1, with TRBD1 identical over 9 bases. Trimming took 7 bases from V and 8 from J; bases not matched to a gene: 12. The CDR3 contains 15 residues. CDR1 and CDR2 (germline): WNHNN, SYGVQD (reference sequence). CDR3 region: CASTERDREMDEQFF. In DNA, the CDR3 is TGCGCCAGCACAGAACGGGACAGGGAAATGGATGAGCAGTTCTTC.

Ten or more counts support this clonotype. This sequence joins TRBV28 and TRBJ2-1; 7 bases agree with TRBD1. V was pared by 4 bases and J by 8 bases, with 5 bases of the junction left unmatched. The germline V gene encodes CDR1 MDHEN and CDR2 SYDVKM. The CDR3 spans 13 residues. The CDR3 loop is CASSSDRVHEQFF. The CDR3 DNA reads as TGTGCCAGCAGTTCCGACAGGGTACATGAGCAGTTCTTC.

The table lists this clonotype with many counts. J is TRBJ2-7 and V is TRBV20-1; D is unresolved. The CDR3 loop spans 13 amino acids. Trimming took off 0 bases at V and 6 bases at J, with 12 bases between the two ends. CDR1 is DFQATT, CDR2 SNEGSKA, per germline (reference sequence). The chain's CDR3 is CSARDLILAEQYF. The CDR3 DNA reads TGCAGTGCTAGAGATCTGATACTTGCCGAGCAGTACTTC.

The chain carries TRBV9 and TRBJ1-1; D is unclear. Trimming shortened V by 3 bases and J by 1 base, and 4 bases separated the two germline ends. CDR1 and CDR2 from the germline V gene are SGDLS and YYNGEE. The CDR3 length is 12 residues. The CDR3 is CASSGWNTEAFF. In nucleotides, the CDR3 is TGTGCCAGCAGCGGATGGAACACTGAAGCTTTCTTT.

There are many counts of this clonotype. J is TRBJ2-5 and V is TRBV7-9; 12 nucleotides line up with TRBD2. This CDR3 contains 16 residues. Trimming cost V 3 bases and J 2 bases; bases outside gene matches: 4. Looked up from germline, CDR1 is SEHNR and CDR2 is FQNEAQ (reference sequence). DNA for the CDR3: TGTGCCAGCAGCTTCCTGACTAGCGGGAGACAAGAGACCCAGTACTTC. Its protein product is CASSFLTSGRQETQYF.

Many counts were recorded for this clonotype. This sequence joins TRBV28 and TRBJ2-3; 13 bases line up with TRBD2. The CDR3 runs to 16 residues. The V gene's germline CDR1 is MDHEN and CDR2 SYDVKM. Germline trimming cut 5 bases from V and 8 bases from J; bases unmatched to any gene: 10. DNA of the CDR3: TGTGCCAGCAGTCCACCTGGACTAGCGGGAGCCGTTACGCAGTATTTT. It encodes CASSPPGLAGAVTQYF. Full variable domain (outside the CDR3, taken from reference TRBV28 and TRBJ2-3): DVKVTQSSRYLVKRTGEKVFLECVQDMDHENMFWYRQDPGLGLRLIYFSYDVKMKEKGDIPEGYSVSREKKERFSLILESASTNQTSMYLCASSPPGLAGAVTQYFGPGTRLTVL.

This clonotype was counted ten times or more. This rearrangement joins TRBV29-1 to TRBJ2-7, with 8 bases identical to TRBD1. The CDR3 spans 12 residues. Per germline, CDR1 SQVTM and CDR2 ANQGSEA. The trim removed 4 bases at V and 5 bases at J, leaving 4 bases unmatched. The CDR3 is CSVGQGAHEQYF. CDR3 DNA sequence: TGCAGCGTTGGTCAGGGGGCCCACGAGCAGTACTTC.

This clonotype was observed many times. CDR3 nucleotide sequence: TGTGCCAGCAGTTACTCGTCCGCTAGCACAGATACGCAGTATTTT. Translated, it gives CASSYSSASTDTQYF. V and J are TRBV6-2 or TRBV6-3 and TRBJ2-3; D is unresolved. The CDR3 spans 15 residues. V dropped 0 bases and J dropped 0 bases, with 7 bases sitting between them. The V gene's germline CDR1 is MNHEY and CDR2 SVGEGT.

Here the CDR3 reads CASSLGTSGWGDTQYF. CDR3 bases: TGTGCCAGCAGCTTAGGGACTAGCGGCTGGGGAGATACGCAGTATTTT. The chain joins TRBV11-3 to TRBJ2-3; 10 nucleotides align to TRBD2. Per the germline V gene, CDR1 is SGHNT and CDR2 is YENEEA. The CDR3 is made up of 16 amino acids. The ends lost 1 base at V and 5 bases at J; junction bases unmatched: 6.

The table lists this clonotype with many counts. The CDR3 DNA follows: TGTGCCAGCAGCGTGGGACAGGGGGAGGAGACCCAGTACTTC. Translated, it gives CASSVGQGEETQYF. The V and J genes are TRBV9 and TRBJ2-5, with TRBD1 matching over 11 bases. CDR1 is SGDLS, CDR2 YYNGEE, per germline. This CDR3 region has 14 residues. The ends lost 2 bases at V and 5 bases at J; junction bases unmatched: 2.

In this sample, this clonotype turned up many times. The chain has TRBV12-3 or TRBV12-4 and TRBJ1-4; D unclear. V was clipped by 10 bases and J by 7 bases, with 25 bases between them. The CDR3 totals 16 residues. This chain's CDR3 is CANHAPSRAFGEKLFF. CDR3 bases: TGTGCCAACCACGCCCCATCACGGGCGTTTGGTGAAAAACTGTTTTTT.

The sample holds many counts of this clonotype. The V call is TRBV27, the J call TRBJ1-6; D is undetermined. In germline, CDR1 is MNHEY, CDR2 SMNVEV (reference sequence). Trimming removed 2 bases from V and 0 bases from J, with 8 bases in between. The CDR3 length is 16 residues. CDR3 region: CASSLTRPSYNSPLHF. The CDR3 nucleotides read TGTGCCAGCAGTTTAACGAGACCCTCCTATAATTCACCCCTCCACTTT.

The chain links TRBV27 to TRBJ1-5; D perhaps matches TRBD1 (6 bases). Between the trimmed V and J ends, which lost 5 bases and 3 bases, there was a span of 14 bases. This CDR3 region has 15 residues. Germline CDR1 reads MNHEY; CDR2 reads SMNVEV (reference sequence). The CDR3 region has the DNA TGTGCCAGCAGTCCGGACAGATACTTCAATCAGCCCCAGCATTTT. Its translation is CASSPDRYFNQPQHF.